This entry lists 23 T cell receptor beta chains sequenced from one sample in a study of T cell repertoires in cytomegalovirus infection. One entry per CDR3 protein, called by TCRdb with MiXCR from the reads. The sample contains more than 300,000 distinct CDR3 sequences, about 35% of which appear only once. These receptors have no known antigen. The sequenced sample was cultured PBMCs, obtained from culture after CMV antigen stimulation. The origin of the receptors is a human donor in good health (CMV status not recorded). Some clones in this sample may be carry-over from other donors' samples.

V is TRBV28 and J is TRBJ1-1; 8 bases align to TRBD1. The CDR3 loop spans 14 amino acids. Germline CDR1 reads MDHEN; CDR2 reads SYDVKM. V gave up 6 bases and J gave up 4 bases; unmatched junction bases: 7. CDR3 DNA: TGTGCCAGCAGCCCGGACAGGGCTCCCACTGAAGCTTTCTTT. Translation gives CASSPDRAPTEAFF.

This sequence joins TRBV7-2 and TRBJ1-2, with D possibly being TRBD1 (5 bases). The CDR3 runs 15 residues. Trimming took off 3 bases at V and 0 bases at J, with 11 bases between the two ends. CDR1 SGHTA and CDR2 FQGNSA come from the germline V gene. The chain's CDR3 is CASSLLGVPNYGYTF. DNA for the CDR3: TGTGCCAGCAGCTTGCTGGGGGTTCCTAACTATGGCTACACCTTC.

This clonotype has a handful of counts. In DNA, the CDR3 is TGTGCCAGCAGTTACTCGAGTGGACCGTTCTCTGGAAACACCATATATTTT. As protein: CASSYSSGPFSGNTIYF. This chain uses TRBV6-5 with TRBJ1-3, with D uncertain. This CDR3 has 17 amino acids. The V end was cut by 0 bases, the J end by 0 bases, with 12 bases between. Germline assignment: CDR1 MNHEY and CDR2 SVGAGI.

Of note for this clonotype: Just one base apart from a much larger clone, this may be a read error. The rearrangement uses TRBV7-2 and TRBJ2-3; no clear D gene. Germline CDR1 and CDR2: SGHTA and FQGNSA. This CDR3 spans 14 amino acids. CDR3 nucleotides: TGTGCCGGCAGCTTAGTCGCCTTGCCGGATACGCAGTATTTT. Amino acids: CAGSLVALPDTQYF.

This clonotype was picked up a small number of times. The chain combines TRBV11-3 with TRBJ2-5; D uncertain. Germline V gives CDR1 SGHNT, CDR2 YENEEA. The germline V and J ends were trimmed by 0 bases and 9 bases, with 8 bases remaining between them. CDR3 length: 12 residues. CDR3 protein: CASSLDTVAQYF. The CDR3 bases are TGTGCCAGCAGCTTAGACACAGTGGCCCAGTACTTC.

At least ten counts were recorded for this clonotype. The chain joins TRBV20-1 to TRBJ2-1, with 11 positions matching TRBD2. V shed 6 bases, J shed 1 base, and the junction held 5 bases outside the gene matches. The CDR3 consists of 15 residues. Germline V gives CDR1 DFQATT, CDR2 SNEGSKA (reference sequence). For the CDR3, the DNA is TGCAGTGCAAAAACTAGCGGGGGATCCTACAATGAGCAGTTCTTC. Its translation: CSAKTSGGSYNEQFF.

The chain uses TRBV12-3 or TRBV12-4 and TRBJ2-3; maybe TRBD2 (5 bases). CDR3 length: 14 residues. Trimming took 4 bases from V and 0 from J, leaving 8 bases between them. The chain's CDR3 is CASSWIASTDTQYF. The CDR3, as DNA: TGTGCCAGCAGTTGGATAGCGAGCACAGATACGCAGTATTTT.

This clonotype was recorded at least ten times. J is TRBJ2-1 and V is TRBV11-3; the match to TRBD2 covers 7 bases. CDR1 is SGHNT and CDR2 is YENEEA in the germline V gene. The CDR3 loop spans 14 amino acids. V lost 6 bases to trimming and J lost 7 bases; unmatched junction nucleotides: 9. The CDR3 protein is CASRVGEGVNEQFF. The CDR3 nucleotides are TGTGCCAGCAGAGTAGGGGAGGGCGTGAATGAGCAGTTCTTC.

This chain links TRBV10-3 with TRBJ2-5, with 7 bases fitting TRBD2. The germline gives CDR1 ENHRY, CDR2 SYGVKD. After removal of 9 bases from V and 5 bases from J, the junction contained 6 bases not matched to a gene. There are 12 residues in the CDR3. This CDR3 reads CAIGGRGETQYF. CDR3 nucleotides: TGTGCCATTGGCGGGAGAGGGGAGACCCAGTACTTC.

The chain uses TRBV12-3 or TRBV12-4 and TRBJ2-1; 8 bases are a match to TRBD2. The V and J ends lost 4 bases and 8 bases, in that order; junction bases with no gene match: 13. There are 16 residues in the CDR3. DNA of the CDR3: TGTGCCAGCAGTTCCCAGGTGGCGGGAGGCAGCGATGAGCAGTTCTTC. This translates into CASSSQVAGGSDEQFF.

This clonotype occurred a few times. This chain uses TRBV7-9 with TRBJ2-5, with TRBD2 identical over 7 bases. Germline CDR1 is SEHNR and CDR2 is FQNEAQ (reference sequence). The CDR3 loop spans 14 amino acids. The V and J ends lost 5 bases and 1 base, in that order; junction bases with no gene match: 4. CDR3 amino acids: CASSISGAQETQYF. CDR3 in DNA: TGTGCCAGCAGCATAAGCGGGGCCCAAGAGACCCAGTACTTC.

This clonotype came up a few times. The chain uses TRBV2 and TRBJ1-1; TRBD1 matches at 7 bases. Germline V lookup: CDR1 SNHLY, CDR2 FYNNEI. The CDR3 spans 16 residues. With 2 bases clipped from V and 4 bases from J, the junction kept 10 bases outside the gene matches. CDR3 nucleotides: TGTGCCAGCAGTGAAAGGAAGAGGGGGCCGAGCACTGAAGCTTTCTTT. This translates into CASSERKRGPSTEAFF.

V is TRBV2 and J is TRBJ2-1; no reliable D call. The CDR3 runs 16 residues. Trimming removed 6 bases from V and 1 base from J, with 16 bases in between. Germline lookup yields CDR1 SNHLY and CDR2 FYNNEI. This CDR3 is CASRETRRTSYNEQFF. CDR3 DNA sequence: TGTGCCAGCAGGGAGACCCGGAGAACTTCCTACAATGAGCAGTTCTTC. The full variable domain, with the rest looked up from reference TRBV2 and TRBJ2-1, is EPEVTQTPSHQVTQMGQEVILRCVPISNHLYFYWYRQILGQKVEFLVSFYNNEISEKSEIFDDQFSVERPDGSNFTLKIRSTKLEDSAMYFCASRETRRTSYNEQFFGPGTRLTVL.

This chain connects TRBV7-8 to TRBJ2-7, with 8 nucleotides matching TRBD2. The J segment lost 0 bases and the V segment lost 5 bases, leaving 6 bases of the junction unmatched. The CDR3 runs to 15 residues. Germline CDR1 reads SGHVS; CDR2 reads FQNEAQ. CDR3 region: CASSILAGNSYEQYV. The CDR3, as DNA: TGTGCCAGCAGCATCTTAGCGGGAAACTCCTACGAGCAGTACGTC.

The chain uses TRBV27 and TRBJ2-3, with 7 bases aligning to TRBD2. Unmatched junction bases numbered 5, after V lost 5 bases and J lost 9 bases. CDR1 and CDR2 (germline): MNHEY, SMNVEV (reference sequence). The CDR3 is 12 residues long. Here the CDR3 DNA reads TGTGCCAGCAGTCCCGTGGGGGGGACGCAGTATTTT. Protein: CASSPVGGTQYF.

This clonotype was seen only once. V usage is TRBV11-2 and J usage is TRBJ1-4; D is perhaps TRBD1 (5 bases). The CDR3 runs 15 residues. V was trimmed by 5 bases and J by 5 bases, leaving 15 bases between them. In germline, CDR1 is SGHAT, CDR2 FQNNGV. The CDR3 spells CASSPYPEGNEKLFF. CDR3 DNA: TGTGCCAGCAGCCCGTACCCCGAGGGGAATGAAAAACTGTTTTTT.

The V gene is TRBV4-1, the J gene TRBJ2-7, with 10 bases matching TRBD2. Germline V gene lookup returns CDR1 MGHRA and CDR2 YSYEKL. V was pared by 2 bases and J by 3 bases, with 4 bases of the junction left unmatched. This CDR3 is built from 15 residues. The CDR3 nucleotides are TGCGCCAGCAGCCAACTTACTAGCGGGAACTACGAGCAGTACTTC. Translated: CASSQLTSGNYEQYF.

This clonotype has just a few counts. The rearrangement uses TRBV20-1 and TRBJ2-5, with 13 bases aligning to TRBD2. The V gene's germline CDR1 is DFQATT and CDR2 SNEGSKA (reference sequence). This CDR3 is 16 amino acids long. Trimming removed 0 bases from V and 9 bases from J; junction bases left unmatched: 10. In DNA form, the CDR3 reads TGCAGTGCTAGAGACGCGGGACTAGCGGGGCTCGCAGCCCAGTACTTC. The encoded protein is CSARDAGLAGLAAQYF.

This clonotype occurred a few times. The CDR3 is CASSLDGGMSTDTQYF. In DNA, the CDR3 is TGCGCCAGCAGCTTGGATGGCGGGATGAGCACAGATACGCAGTATTTT. J is TRBJ2-3 and V is TRBV5-1; the D gene is possibly TRBD2 (6 bases). Germline V lookup: CDR1 SGHRS, CDR2 YFSETQ. With 0 bases removed from V and 0 bases from J, the gap between germline ends came to 11 bases. The CDR3 sequence is 16 residues long.

The rearrangement links TRBV7-2 to TRBJ2-2; 11 bases align to TRBD1. V gave up 3 bases and J gave up 5 bases; unmatched junction bases: 11. Germline CDR1 reads SGHTA; CDR2 reads FQGNSA. The CDR3 is 18 amino acids. The CDR3 here is CASSLSGQGAGRTGELFF. CDR3 in DNA: TGTGCCAGCAGCTTGAGTGGACAGGGGGCGGGTAGAACCGGGGAGCTGTTTTTT.

The chain joins TRBV11-3 to TRBJ2-7; 8 bases agree with TRBD2. V gave up 1 base and J gave up 5 bases; unmatched junction bases: 4. Germline V gives CDR1 SGHNT, CDR2 YENEEA. The CDR3 is 14 residues long. The CDR3 DNA is TGTGCCAGCAGCTTAGGGGCGGGAGGAAACGAGCAGTACTTC. This gives the protein CASSLGAGGNEQYF.

V is TRBV7-9 and J is TRBJ1-1; tentatively, D is TRBD1 (6 bases). Trimming left V 2 bases short and J 7 bases short, with 14 bases between. The CDR3 runs 14 residues. Per the germline V gene, CDR1 is SEHNR and CDR2 is FQNEAQ (reference sequence). The CDR3 region is CASSLSGGLVEAFF. As DNA, the CDR3 is TGTGCCAGCAGCTTATCGGGGGGGCTCGTTGAAGCTTTCTTT.

This chain links TRBV7-2 with TRBJ2-1, with D perhaps given as TRBD1 or TRBD2 (6 bases each). Germline loops: CDR1 SGHTA, CDR2 FQGNSA. Trimming left V 7 bases short and J 1 base short, with 14 bases between. The CDR3 runs to 15 residues. CDR3 in amino acids: CASTFRRGSYNEQFF. The DNA of the CDR3 is TGTGCCAGCACCTTCCGGAGGGGGTCCTACAATGAGCAGTTCTTC. Using reference TRBV7-2 and TRBJ2-1 for the parts outside the CDR3, the full variable domain is GAGVSQSPSNKVTEKGKDVELRCDPISGHTALYWYRQSLGQGLEFLIYFQGNSAPDKSGLPSDRFSAERTGGSVSTLTIQRTQQEDSAVYLCASTFRRGSYNEQFFGPGTRLTVL.